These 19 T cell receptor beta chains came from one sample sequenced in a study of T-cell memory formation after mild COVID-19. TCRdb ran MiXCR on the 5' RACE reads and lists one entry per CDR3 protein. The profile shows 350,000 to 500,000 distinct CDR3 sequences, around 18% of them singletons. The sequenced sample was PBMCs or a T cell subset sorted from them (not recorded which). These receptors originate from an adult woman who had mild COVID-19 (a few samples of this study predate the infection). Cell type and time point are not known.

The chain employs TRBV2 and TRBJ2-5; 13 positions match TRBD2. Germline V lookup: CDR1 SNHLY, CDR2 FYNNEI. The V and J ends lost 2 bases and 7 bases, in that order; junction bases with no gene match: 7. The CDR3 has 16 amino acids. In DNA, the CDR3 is TGTGCCAGCAGTGAAAGCCCGGGACTAGCGGGAAGGACCCAGTACTTC. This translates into CASSESPGLAGRTQYF. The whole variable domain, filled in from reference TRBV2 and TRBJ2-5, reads EPEVTQTPSHQVTQMGQEVILRCVPISNHLYFYWYRQILGQKVEFLVSFYNNEISEKSEIFDDQFSVERPDGSNFTLKIRSTKLEDSAMYFCASSESPGLAGRTQYFGPGTRLLVL.

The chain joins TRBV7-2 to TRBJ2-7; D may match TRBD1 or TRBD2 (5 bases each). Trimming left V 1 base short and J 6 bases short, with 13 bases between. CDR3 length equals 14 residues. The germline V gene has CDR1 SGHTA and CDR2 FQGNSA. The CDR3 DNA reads TGTGCCAGCAGCTTAGATGGCAGGGCGGGCGAGCAGTACTTC. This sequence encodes CASSLDGRAGEQYF.

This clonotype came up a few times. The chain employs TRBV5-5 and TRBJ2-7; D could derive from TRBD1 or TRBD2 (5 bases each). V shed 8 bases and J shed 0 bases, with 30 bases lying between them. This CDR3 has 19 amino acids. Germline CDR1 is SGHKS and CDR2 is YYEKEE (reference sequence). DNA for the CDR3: TGTGCCAGTCCTACCGGGGCTTTGGCTGTCGTCGAATCCTCCTACGAGCAGTACTTC. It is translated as CASPTGALAVVESSYEQYF.

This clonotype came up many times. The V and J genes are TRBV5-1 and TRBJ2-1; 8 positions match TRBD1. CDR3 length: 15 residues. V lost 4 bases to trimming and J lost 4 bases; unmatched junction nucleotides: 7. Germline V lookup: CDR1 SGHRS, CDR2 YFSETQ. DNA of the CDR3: TGCGCCAGCAGCGCGGACAGGGTAGCGTACAATGAGCAGTTCTTC. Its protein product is CASSADRVAYNEQFF.

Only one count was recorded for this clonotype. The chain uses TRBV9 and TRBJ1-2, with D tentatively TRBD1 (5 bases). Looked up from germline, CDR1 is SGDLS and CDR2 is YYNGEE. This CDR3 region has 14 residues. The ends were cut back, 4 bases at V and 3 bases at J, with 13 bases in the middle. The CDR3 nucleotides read TGTGCCAGCAGCCCGGTCAGGGTAGACTATGGCTACACCTTC. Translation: CASSPVRVDYGYTF.

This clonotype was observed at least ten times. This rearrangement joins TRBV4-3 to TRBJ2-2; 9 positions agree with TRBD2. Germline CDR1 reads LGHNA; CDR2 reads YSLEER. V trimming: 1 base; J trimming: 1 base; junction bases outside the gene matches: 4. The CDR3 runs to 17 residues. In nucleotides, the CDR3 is TGCGCCAGCAGCCAAGGCTTTAGCGGGAGGAACACCGGGGAGCTGTTTTTT. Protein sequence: CASSQGFSGRNTGELFF.

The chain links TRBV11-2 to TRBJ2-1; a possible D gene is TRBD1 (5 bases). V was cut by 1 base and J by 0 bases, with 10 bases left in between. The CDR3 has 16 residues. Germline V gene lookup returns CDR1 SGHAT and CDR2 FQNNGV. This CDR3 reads CASSLVLQGSYNEQFF. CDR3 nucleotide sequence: TGTGCCAGCAGCTTAGTCCTCCAGGGCTCCTACAATGAGCAGTTCTTC.

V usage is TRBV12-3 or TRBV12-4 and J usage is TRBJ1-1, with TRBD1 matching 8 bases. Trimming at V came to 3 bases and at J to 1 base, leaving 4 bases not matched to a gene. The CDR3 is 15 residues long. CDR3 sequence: CASSLTDRANTEAFF. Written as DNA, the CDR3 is TGTGCCAGCAGTTTGACGGACAGGGCGAACACTGAAGCTTTCTTT.

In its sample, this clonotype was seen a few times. The CDR3 DNA is TGTGCCATCAGACGGGACGGGGCGTTCTACGAGCAGTACTTC. It is translated as CAIRRDGAFYEQYF. V and J are TRBV10-3 and TRBJ2-7; D assignment may be TRBD1 or TRBD2 (5 bases each). The V gene's germline CDR1 is ENHRY and CDR2 SYGVKD. The CDR3 totals 14 residues. The germline V and J ends were trimmed by 6 bases and 3 bases, with 15 bases remaining between them.

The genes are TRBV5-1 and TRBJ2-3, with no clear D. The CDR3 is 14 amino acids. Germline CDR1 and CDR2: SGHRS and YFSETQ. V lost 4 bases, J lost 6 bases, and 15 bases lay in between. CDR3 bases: TGCGCCAGCAGCACGGGTTCCCCGCGGGATACGCAGTATTTT. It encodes CASSTGSPRDTQYF. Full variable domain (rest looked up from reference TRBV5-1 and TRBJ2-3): KAGVTQTPRYLIKTRGQQVTLSCSPISGHRSVSWYQQTPGQGLQFLFEYFSETQRNKGNFPGRFSGRQFSNSRSEMNVSTLELGDSALYLCASSTGSPRDTQYFGPGTRLTVL.

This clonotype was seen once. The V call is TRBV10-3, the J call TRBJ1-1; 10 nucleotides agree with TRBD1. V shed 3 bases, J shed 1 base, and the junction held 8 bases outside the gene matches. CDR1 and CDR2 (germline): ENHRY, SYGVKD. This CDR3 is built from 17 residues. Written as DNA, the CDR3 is TGTGCCATCAGTGATCCGGGACAGGGGTTCGGGAACACTGAAGCTTTCTTT. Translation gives CAISDPGQGFGNTEAFF.

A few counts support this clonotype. CDR3 DNA sequence: TGTGCCAGCAGCCCCACAGGCAGAGGGTATCGACAAGAGACCCAGTACTTC. This translates into CASSPTGRGYRQETQYF. The rearrangement links TRBV9 to TRBJ2-5; TRBD1 or TRBD2 may be the D gene (5 bases each). The CDR3 is 17 residues long. Deletions cut 4 bases from V and 2 bases from J, with 21 bases between. Germline V lookup: CDR1 SGDLS, CDR2 YYNGEE.

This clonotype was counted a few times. The CDR3 DNA sequence: TGTGCCAGCAGTTTCAACGGAAACTATGGCTACACCTTC. Protein sequence: CASSFNGNYGYTF. The chain uses TRBV27 and TRBJ1-2, with D unclear. V lost 3 bases, J lost 2 bases, and 7 bases lay in between. Germline lookup yields CDR1 MNHEY and CDR2 SMNVEV (reference sequence). CDR3 size: 13 residues.

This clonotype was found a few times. The CDR3 bases are TGTGCCAGCAGCCCCTTTGCTCATGAGCAGTTCTTC. Translated, it gives CASSPFAHEQFF. V is TRBV7-2 and J is TRBJ2-1; D unclear. The germline V gene encodes CDR1 SGHTA and CDR2 FQGNSA. CDR3 length equals 12 residues. Between the trimmed V and J ends, which lost 5 bases and 8 bases, there was a span of 10 bases.

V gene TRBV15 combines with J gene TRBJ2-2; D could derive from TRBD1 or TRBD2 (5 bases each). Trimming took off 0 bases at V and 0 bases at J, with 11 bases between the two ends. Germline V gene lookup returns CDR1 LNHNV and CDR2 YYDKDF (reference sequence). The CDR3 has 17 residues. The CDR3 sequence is CATSRDLAGTNTGELFF. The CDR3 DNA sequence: TGTGCCACCAGCAGAGATCTAGCAGGGACGAACACCGGGGAGCTGTTTTTT.

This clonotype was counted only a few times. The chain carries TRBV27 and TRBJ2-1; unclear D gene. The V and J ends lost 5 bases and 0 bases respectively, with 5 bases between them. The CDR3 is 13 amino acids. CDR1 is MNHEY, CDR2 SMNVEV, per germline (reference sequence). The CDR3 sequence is CASSMSSYNEQFF. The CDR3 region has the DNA TGTGCCAGCAGTATGAGCTCCTACAATGAGCAGTTCTTC.

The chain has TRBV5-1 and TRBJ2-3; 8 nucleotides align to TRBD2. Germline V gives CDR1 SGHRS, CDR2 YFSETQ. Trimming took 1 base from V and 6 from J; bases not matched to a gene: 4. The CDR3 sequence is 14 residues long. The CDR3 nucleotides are TGCGCCAGCAGCTTGCCGGGGGGGCCTGATACGCAGTATTTT. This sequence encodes CASSLPGGPDTQYF.

CDR3: CASSQEGTGNQPQHF. The CDR3, as DNA: TGCGCCAGCAGCCAAGAAGGCACAGGGAATCAGCCCCAGCATTTT. The chain recombines TRBV4-1 with TRBJ1-5, with a possible D match to TRBD1 (6 bases). Per the germline V gene, CDR1 is MGHRA and CDR2 is YSYEKL. The length of the CDR3 is 15 residues. Trimming left V 0 bases short and J 4 bases short, with 10 bases between.

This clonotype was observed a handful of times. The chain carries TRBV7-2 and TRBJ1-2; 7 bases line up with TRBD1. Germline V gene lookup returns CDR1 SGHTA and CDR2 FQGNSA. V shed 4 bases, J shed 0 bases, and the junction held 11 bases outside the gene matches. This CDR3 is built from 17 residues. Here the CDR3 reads CASSSRRAGGTNYGYTF. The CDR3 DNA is TGTGCCAGCAGCTCTCGAAGGGCAGGGGGAACTAACTATGGCTACACCTTC.